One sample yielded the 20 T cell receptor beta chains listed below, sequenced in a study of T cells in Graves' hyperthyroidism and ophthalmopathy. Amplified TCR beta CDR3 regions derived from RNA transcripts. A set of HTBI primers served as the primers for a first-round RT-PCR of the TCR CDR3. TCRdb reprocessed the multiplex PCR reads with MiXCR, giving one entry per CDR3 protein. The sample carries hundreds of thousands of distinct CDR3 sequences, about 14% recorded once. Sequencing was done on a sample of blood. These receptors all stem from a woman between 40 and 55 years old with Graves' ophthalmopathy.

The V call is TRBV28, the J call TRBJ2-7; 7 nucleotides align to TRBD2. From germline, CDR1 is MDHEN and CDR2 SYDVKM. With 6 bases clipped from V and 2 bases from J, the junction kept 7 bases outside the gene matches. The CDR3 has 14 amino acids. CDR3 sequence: CASRGGAGTYEQYF. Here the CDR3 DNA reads TGTGCCAGCAGGGGAGGGGCGGGTACCTACGAGCAGTACTTC. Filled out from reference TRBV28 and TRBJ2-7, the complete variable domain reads DVKVTQSSRYLVKRTGEKVFLECVQDMDHENMFWYRQDPGLGLRLIYFSYDVKMKEKGDIPEGYSVSREKKERFSLILESASTNQTSMYLCASRGGAGTYEQYFGPGTRLTVT.

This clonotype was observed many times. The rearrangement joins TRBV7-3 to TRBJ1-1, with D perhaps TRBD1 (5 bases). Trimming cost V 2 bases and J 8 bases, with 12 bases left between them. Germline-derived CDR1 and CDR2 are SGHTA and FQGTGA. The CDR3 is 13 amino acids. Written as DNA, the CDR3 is TGTGCCAGCAGCTTATCCCAGGGTACCGAAGCTTTCTTT. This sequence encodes CASSLSQGTEAFF.

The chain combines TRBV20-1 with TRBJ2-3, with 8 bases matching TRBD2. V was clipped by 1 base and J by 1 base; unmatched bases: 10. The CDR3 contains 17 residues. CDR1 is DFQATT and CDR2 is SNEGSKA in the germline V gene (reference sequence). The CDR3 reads CSARVSSGRSGTDTQYF. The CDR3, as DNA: TGCAGTGCTAGAGTCTCGAGCGGGAGAAGCGGCACAGATACGCAGTATTTT.

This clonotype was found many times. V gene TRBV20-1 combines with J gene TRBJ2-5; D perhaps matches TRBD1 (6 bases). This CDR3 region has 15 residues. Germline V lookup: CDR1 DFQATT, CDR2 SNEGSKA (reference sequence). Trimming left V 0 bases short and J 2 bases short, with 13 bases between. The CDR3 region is CSARDEGQGQETQYF. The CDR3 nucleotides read TGCAGTGCTAGAGACGAGGGGCAGGGGCAAGAGACCCAGTACTTC.

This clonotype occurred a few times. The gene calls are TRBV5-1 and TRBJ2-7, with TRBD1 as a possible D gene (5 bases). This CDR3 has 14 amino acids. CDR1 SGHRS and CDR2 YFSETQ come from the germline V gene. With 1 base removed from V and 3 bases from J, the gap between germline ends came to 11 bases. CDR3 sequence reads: CASSLTYQGYEQYF. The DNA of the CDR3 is TGCGCCAGCAGCTTGACCTATCAGGGCTACGAGCAGTACTTC.

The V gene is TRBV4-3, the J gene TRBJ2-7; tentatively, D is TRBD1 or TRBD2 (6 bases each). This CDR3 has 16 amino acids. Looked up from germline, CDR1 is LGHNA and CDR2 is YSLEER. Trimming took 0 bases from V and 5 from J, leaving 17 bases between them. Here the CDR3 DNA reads TGCGCCAGCAGCCAAGATTTAGGCAGGGGCGGGGACGAGCAGTACTTC. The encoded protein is CASSQDLGRGGDEQYF.

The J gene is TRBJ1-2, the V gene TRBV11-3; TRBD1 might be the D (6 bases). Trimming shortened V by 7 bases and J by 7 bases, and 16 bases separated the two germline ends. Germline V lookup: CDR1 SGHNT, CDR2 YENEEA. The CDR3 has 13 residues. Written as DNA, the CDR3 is TGTGCCAGCACCTCCACAGGGAATGGTGGCTACACCTTC. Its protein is CASTSTGNGGYTF.

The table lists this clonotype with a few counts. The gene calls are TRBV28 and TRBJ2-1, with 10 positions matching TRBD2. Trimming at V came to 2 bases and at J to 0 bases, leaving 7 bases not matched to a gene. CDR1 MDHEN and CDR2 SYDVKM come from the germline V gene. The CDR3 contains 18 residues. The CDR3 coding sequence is TGTGCCAGCAGTTTACGAGCGGGAGGGCTGGGCTCCTACAATGAGCAGTTCTTC. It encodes CASSLRAGGLGSYNEQFF.

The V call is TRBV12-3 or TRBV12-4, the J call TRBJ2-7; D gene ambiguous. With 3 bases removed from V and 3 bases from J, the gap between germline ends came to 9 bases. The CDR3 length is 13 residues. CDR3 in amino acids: CASSFGLYYEQYF. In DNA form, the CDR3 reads TGTGCCAGCAGTTTTGGGCTTTACTACGAGCAGTACTTC.

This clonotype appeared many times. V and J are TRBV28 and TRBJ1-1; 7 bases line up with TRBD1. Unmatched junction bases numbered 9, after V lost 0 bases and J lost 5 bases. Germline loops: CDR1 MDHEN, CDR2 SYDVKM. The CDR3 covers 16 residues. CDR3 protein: CASSLWTGWGETEAFF. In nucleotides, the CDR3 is TGTGCCAGCAGTTTATGGACAGGGTGGGGAGAAACTGAAGCTTTCTTT.

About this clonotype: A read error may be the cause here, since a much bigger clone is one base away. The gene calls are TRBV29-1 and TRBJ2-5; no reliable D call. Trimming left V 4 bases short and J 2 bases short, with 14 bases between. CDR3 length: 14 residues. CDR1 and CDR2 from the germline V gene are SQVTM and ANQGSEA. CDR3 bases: TGCAGCGTTGGATCAGGTGGGCTTCAAGAGACCCAGTACTTC. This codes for CSVGSGGLQETQYF.

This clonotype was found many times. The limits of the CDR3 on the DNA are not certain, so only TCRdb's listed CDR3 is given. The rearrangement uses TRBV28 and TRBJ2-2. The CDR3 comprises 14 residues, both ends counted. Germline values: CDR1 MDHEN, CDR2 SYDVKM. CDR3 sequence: CASSYFRRAGELFF.

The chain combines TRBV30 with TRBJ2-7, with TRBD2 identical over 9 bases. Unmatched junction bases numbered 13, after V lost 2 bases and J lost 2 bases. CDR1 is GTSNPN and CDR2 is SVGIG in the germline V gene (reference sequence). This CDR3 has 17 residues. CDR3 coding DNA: TGTGCCTGGAGTTCATACTCATCGACTAGCGGACCCTACGAGCAGTACTTC. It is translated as CAWSSYSSTSGPYEQYF.

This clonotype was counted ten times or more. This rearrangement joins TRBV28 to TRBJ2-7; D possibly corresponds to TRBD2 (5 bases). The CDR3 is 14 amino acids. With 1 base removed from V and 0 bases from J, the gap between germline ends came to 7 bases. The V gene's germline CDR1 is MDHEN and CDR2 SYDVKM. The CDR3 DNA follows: TGTGCCAGCAGTTTATACGGGATCTCCTACGAGCAGTACTTC. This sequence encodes CASSLYGISYEQYF.

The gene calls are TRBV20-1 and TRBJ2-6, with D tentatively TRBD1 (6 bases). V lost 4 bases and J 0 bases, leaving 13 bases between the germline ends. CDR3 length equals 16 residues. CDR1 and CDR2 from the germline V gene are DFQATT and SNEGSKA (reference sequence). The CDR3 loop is CSAIDHRVSGANVLTF. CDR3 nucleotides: TGCAGTGCTATAGATCACAGGGTCTCTGGGGCCAACGTCCTGACTTTC.

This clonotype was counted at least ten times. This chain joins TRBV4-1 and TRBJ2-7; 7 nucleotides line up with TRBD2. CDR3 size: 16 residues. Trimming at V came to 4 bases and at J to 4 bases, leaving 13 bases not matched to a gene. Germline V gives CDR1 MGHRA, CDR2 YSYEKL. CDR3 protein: CASSLEQAGSGYEQYF. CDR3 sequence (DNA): TGCGCCAGCAGCCTTGAACAAGCGGGATCGGGATACGAGCAGTACTTC.

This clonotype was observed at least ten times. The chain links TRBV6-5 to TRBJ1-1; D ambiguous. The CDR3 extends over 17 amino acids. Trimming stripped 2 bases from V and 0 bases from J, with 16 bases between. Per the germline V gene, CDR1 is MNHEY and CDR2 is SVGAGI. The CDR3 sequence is CASSYESRSVLNTEAFF. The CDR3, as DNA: TGTGCCAGCAGTTACGAGAGTCGATCGGTTCTGAACACTGAAGCTTTCTTT.

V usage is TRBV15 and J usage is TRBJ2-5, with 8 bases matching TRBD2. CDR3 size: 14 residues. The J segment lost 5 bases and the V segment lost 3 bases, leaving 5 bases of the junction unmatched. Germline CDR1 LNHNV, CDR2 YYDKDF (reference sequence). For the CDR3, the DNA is TGTGCCACCAGCAGGGCGGGAGGAGGGGAGACCCAGTACTTC. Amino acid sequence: CATSRAGGGETQYF.

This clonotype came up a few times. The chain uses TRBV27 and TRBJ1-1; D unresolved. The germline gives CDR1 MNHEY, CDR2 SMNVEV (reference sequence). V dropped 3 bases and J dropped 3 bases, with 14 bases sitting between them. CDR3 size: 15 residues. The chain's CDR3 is CASSFSVSSDTEAFF. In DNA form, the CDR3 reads TGTGCCAGCAGTTTTTCGGTCAGTTCGGACACTGAAGCTTTCTTT.

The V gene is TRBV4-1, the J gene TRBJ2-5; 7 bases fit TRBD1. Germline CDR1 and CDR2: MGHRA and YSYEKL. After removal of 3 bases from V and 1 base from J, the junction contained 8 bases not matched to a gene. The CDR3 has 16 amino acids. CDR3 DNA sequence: TGCGCCAGCAGCCAGACGCCGACAGGGCGCCAAGAGACCCAGTACTTC. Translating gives CASSQTPTGRQETQYF.